This entry concerns a single T cell receptor (beta chain). Ten or more counts support this clonotype. What antigen it recognizes has not been identified. One base away there is no much larger clone; base qualities are not given. This specimen's time point label, per the study, means: pre-sensitization, week 0. The sample's treatment or condition label, in plain terms: therapeutic diphenylcyclopropenone sensitization with weekly scalp DPC. At every patch-test visit, the blood draw took place before the patch test was put on. Patients were eligible if aged 18 to 70, diagnosed with alopecia and judged suitable for DPC therapy, and pregnant patients were excluded. Total RNA was isolated from unfractionated whole blood collected in Tempus Blood RNA tubes. This sample is drawn from a study of human T cells and chemical hapten exposure (dated by TCRdb to the early 2020s). About the investigation overall: For sensitization, 2% DPC in acetone was applied to a roughly 2 cm by roughly 2 cm area of upper inner arm skin. Weekly therapeutic DPC doses were additionally applied to the scalp of patients throughout the approximately 25-week study period. Patch tests used Finn chambers with 0.01% DPC on the upper back, scored after 6 days by International Contact Dermatitis Research Group standards. The mostly female patient cohort included alopecia areata with under or over 50% scalp involvement, alopecia totalis and alopecia universalis. The libraries were sequenced as a pool, and the TCR yield per sample differed mostly because of small variations in library volumes within the pool. Peripheral blood TCR repertoire changes were tracked in vivo in alopecia patients during primary and secondary sensitization to the hapten diphenylcyclopropenone (DPC). Blood samples were taken from patients before sensitization (week 0) and then at 2, 6 and about 24 weeks after DPC sensitization. For TCR sequencing, blood came from approximately 29 alopecia patients at anywhere from one to four time points (pre-sensitization, 2, 6 and 24 weeks). The full study reports these points: No change with DPC sensitization was found in the number of TCRs above 1 in 1000 frequency, and no evidence of global repertoire structure alterations was found. After repeated subsampling, the strength of the expansion versus patch-test correlation and the threshold at which it became significant changed. Compared with pre-sensitization or healthy control sets, expanded TCRs formed significantly more large CDR3 similarity clusters, which is consistent with antigen-driven responses. Patch test score correlated positively with the number of PT1 expanded TCRs, reaching significance at thresholds 8, 16 and 32 but not at 4. All patients had alopecia, a presumed autoimmune disease, so their immune response might differ from that of healthy individuals.

Receptors were amplified or captured by RACE. Sequenced on a NextSeq 500. During library preparation, unique molecular identifiers were attached to individual cDNA molecules so that TCRs could be counted quantitatively and reproducibly. For every blood RNA sample, sequencing covered both the TCR alpha and TCR beta chains. In the authors' own workflow: Samples had a median of around 92,000 TCRs, with a range from roughly 23,224 to 700,000. The Decombinator software suite was used to annotate V, J and CDR3 in the TCR reads. For the PS versus PT1 abundance plots, all samples were subsampled to the same number of TCRs (28,000). Expanded TCRs were defined as absent before sensitization and observed at least eight times at the 2-week time point. TCRdb ran its own pipeline on the public reads, namely fastp trimming at Q25 and MiXCR clone calling, and kept in-frame beta chains. Duplicate CDR3 protein sequences are folded into a single record with the most common DNA and genes. In this record, the V and J calls reflect TCRdb's handling and not the investigators' own analysis. Within this sample are 280,000 or so distinct CDR3 sequences, with 7.5% to 8% of them counted one time only. 1.2% of the sample lies in the top ten.

The junction shows trimming of 8 bases on V and 2 bases on J, and the gene matches do not reach 4 bases of it. The CDR3 sequence holds 14 residues, the cysteine and phenylalanine included. Only CDR3 DNA is held: 42 bases, read in frame from base 1. The germline V gene specifies ENHRY as CDR1 and SYGVKD as CDR2. The origin of this receptor is a man between 18 and 35 years old with alopecia areata. Some clones in this sample may be carry-over from other donors' samples. The starting material was whole blood, obtained in connection with sensitization to the hapten diphenylcyclopropenone (DPC). The rearrangement combines TRBV10-3 with TRBJ2-5; TRBD2 lines up with 11 middle nucleotides. CDR3 loop: CAIATSGGQETQYF. The DNA is TGTGCCATCGCTACTAGCGGGGGTCAAGAGACCCAGTACTTC.